Below, 4 T cell receptor beta chains from the same sample are listed, as sequenced in a study of blood T cell repertoires in COVID-19. TCRdb's table, derived via immunoSEQ multiplex PCR, lists solely in-frame clones and lacks some. The sample lists 370,000 or so clones, more than 70% occurring once. The sequenced material came from PBMCs or T cells enriched from blood (not recorded which). Receptor source: a man in his thirties or forties who had recovered from COVID-19.

The chain employs TRBV5-1 and TRBJ2-7; D gene uncertain. V shed 0 bases and J shed 2 bases, with 9 bases lying between them. This CDR3 spans 14 amino acids. Germline CDR1 SGHRS, CDR2 YFSETQ. Here the CDR3 reads CASSLEQVPYEQYF. The CDR3 nucleotides read TGCGCCAGCAGCTTGGAGCAGGTTCCCTACGAGCAGTACTTC.

The chain employs TRBV7-9 and TRBJ1-6; D not certain. Germline CDR1 SEHNR, CDR2 FQNEAQ (reference sequence). The V end was cut by 3 bases, the J end by 5 bases, with 11 bases between. The CDR3 is made up of 15 amino acids. The CDR3 DNA sequence: TGTGCCAGCAGCTTCATGGGCGCCAATAATTCACCCCTCCACTTT. Residues: CASSFMGANNSPLHF.

The chain uses TRBV29-1 and TRBJ1-2; possibly TRBD1 for D (5 bases). Trimming took 4 bases from V and 6 from J, leaving 12 bases between them. There are 12 residues in the CDR3. CDR1 is SQVTM, CDR2 ANQGSEA, per germline. The CDR3 DNA reads as TGCAGCGTTGGCAGGGCTCGGGATGGCTACACCTTC. Its protein is CSVGRARDGYTF.

This clone was found once. The chain employs TRBV5-1 and TRBJ1-2, with 7 bases aligning to TRBD1. Unmatched junction bases numbered 8, after V lost 0 bases and J lost 6 bases. CDR3 length: 15 residues. The germline V gene encodes CDR1 SGHRS and CDR2 YFSETQ. The chain's CDR3 is CASSLGQGRGDGYTF. CDR3 sequence (DNA): TGCGCCAGCAGCTTGGGACAGGGAAGAGGGGATGGCTACACCTTC.